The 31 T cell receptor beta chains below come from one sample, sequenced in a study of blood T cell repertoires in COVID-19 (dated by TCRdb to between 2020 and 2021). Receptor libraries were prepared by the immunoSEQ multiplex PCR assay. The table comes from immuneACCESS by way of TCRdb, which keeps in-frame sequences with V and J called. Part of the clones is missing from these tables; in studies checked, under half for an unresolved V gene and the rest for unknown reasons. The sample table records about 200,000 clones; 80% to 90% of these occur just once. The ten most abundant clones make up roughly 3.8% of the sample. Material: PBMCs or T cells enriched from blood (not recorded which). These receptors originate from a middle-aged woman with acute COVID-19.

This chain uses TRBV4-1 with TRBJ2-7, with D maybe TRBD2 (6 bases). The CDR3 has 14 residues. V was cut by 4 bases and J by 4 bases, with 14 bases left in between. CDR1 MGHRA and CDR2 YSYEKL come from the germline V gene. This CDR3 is CASSPARAGYEQYF. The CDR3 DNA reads TGCGCCAGCAGCCCCGCCAGGGCGGGATACGAGCAGTACTTC.

As DNA, the CDR3 is TGCGCCAGCAGCTTGGAACTAGCGGACTACAATGAGCAGTTCTTC. Translation gives CASSLELADYNEQFF. The rearrangement links TRBV5-1 to TRBJ2-1; 8 bases are shared with TRBD2. Unmatched junction bases numbered 2, after V lost 0 bases and J lost 3 bases. Germline CDR1 SGHRS, CDR2 YFSETQ. The CDR3 contains 15 residues.

The CDR3: CASSFDRGRDTQYF. The CDR3 DNA is TGCGCCAGCAGCTTCGACAGGGGCAGAGATACGCAGTATTTT. This sequence joins TRBV5-1 and TRBJ2-3; 8 positions match TRBD1. In germline, CDR1 is SGHRS, CDR2 YFSETQ. The CDR3 sequence is 14 residues long. With 2 bases clipped from V and 5 bases from J, the junction kept 4 bases outside the gene matches.

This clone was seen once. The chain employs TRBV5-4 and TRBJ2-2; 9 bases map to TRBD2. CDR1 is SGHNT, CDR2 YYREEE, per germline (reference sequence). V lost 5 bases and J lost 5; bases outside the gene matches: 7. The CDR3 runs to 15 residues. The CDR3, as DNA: TGTGCCAGCAGTTCCACTAGCGGGTTTACCGGGGAGCTGTTTTTT. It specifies CASSSTSGFTGELFF.

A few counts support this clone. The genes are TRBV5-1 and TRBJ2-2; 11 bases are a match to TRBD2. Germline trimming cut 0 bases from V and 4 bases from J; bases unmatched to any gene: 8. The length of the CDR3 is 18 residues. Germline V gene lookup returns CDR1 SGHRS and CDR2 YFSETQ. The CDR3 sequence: CASSLVTSGSSGTGELFF. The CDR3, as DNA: TGCGCCAGCAGCTTGGTAACTAGCGGGAGTTCTGGCACCGGGGAGCTGTTTTTT.

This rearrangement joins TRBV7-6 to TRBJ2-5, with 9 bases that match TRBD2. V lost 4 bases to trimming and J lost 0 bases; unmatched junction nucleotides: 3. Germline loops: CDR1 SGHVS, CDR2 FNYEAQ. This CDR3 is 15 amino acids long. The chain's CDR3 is CASSSASGNQETQYF. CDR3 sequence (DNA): TGTGCCAGCAGCTCGGCTAGCGGGAACCAAGAGACCCAGTACTTC.

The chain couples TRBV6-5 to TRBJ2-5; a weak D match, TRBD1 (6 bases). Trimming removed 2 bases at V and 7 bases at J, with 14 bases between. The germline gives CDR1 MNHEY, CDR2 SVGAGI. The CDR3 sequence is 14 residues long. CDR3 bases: TGTGCCAGCAGTTACGGGCAGGGGTTGGGGACCCAGTACTTC. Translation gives CASSYGQGLGTQYF.

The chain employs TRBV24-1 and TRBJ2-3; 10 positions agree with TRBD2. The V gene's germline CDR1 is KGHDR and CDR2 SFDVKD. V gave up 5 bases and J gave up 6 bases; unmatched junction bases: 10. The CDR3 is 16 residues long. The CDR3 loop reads CATSAPLAGESDTQYF. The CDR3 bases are TGTGCCACCAGTGCGCCCCTAGCGGGAGAGTCGGATACGCAGTATTTT.

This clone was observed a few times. The CDR3 coding sequence is TGTGCCAGCAGCGTAAAGATACAGGGTGAGAACTATGGCTACACCTTC. Protein product: CASSVKIQGENYGYTF. The chain couples TRBV9 to TRBJ1-2, with a possible D match to TRBD1 (6 bases). Germline lookup yields CDR1 SGDLS and CDR2 YYNGEE. The CDR3 is made up of 16 amino acids. Trimming removed 1 base at V and 2 bases at J, with 15 bases between.

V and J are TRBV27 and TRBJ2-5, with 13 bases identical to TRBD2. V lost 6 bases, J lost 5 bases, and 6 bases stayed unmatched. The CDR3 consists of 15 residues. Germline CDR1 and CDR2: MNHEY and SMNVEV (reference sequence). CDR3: CASSRTSGSFETQYF. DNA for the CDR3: TGTGCCAGCAGCAGGACTAGCGGGAGTTTTGAGACCCAGTACTTC.

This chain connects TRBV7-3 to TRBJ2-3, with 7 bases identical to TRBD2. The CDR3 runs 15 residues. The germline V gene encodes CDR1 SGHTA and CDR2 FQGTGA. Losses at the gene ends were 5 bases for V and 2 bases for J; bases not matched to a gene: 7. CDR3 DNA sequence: TGTGCCAGCAGCCCCACCGGGGGGTTCACAGATACGCAGTATTTT. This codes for CASSPTGGFTDTQYF.

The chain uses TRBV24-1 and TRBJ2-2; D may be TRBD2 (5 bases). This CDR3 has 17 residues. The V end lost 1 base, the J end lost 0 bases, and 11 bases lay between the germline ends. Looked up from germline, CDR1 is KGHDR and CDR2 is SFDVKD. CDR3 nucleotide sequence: TGTGCCACCAGTGATTTAGGAGGCTCTTCGAACACCGGGGAGCTGTTTTTT. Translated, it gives CATSDLGGSSNTGELFF.

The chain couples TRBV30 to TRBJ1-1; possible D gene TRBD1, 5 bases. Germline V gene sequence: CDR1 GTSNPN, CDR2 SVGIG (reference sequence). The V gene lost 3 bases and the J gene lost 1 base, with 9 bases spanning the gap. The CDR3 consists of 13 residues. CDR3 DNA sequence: TGTGCCTGGAGCGATCAGGGGAACACTGAAGCTTTCTTT. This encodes CAWSDQGNTEAFF.

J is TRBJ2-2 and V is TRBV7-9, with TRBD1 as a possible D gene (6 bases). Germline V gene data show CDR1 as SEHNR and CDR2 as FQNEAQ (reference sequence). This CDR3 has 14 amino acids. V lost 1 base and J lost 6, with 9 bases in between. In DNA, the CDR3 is TGTGCCAGCAGCTTAGTAGGGGGTTCCGGGGAGCTGTTTTTT. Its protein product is CASSLVGGSGELFF.

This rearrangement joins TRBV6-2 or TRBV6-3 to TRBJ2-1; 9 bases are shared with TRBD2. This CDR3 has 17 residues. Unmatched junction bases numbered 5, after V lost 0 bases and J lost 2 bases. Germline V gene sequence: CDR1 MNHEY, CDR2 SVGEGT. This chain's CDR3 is CASSYSTGLAPYNEQFF. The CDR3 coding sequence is TGTGCCAGCAGTTACTCGACCGGACTAGCGCCCTACAATGAGCAGTTCTTC.

The CDR3 region is CASSFRGYFTDQPQHF. The CDR3 region has the DNA TGTGCCAGCAGTTTTCGGGGGTATTTTACCGATCAGCCCCAGCATTTT. The genes are TRBV28 and TRBJ1-5; D may be TRBD1 (5 bases). Germline values: CDR1 MDHEN, CDR2 SYDVKM. The CDR3 runs to 16 residues. The V and J ends lost 3 bases and 5 bases respectively, with 17 bases between them.

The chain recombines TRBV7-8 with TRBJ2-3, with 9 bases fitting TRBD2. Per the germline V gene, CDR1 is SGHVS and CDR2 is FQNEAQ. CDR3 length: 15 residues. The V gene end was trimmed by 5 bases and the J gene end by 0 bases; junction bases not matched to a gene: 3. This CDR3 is CASSMTSGSTDTQYF. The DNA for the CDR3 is TGTGCCAGCAGCATGACTAGCGGTAGCACAGATACGCAGTATTTT.

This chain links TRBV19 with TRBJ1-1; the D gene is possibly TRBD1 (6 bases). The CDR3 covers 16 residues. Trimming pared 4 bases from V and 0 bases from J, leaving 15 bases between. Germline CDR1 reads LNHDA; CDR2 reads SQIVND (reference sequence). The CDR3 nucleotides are TGTGCCAGTAGTACCCAACCCGGGACAATGAACACTGAAGCTTTCTTT. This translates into CASSTQPGTMNTEAFF.

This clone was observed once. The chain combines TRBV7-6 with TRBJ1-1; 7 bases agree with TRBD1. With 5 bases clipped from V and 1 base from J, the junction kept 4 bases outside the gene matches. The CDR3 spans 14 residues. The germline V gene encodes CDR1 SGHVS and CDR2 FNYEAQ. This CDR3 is CASSPGQENTEAFF. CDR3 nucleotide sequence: TGTGCCAGCAGCCCAGGACAGGAGAACACTGAAGCTTTCTTT.

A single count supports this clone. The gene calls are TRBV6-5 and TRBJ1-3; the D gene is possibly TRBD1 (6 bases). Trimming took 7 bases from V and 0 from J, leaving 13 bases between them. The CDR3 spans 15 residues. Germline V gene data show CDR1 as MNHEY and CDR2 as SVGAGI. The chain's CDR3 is CASKGGPVSGNTIYF. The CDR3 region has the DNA TGTGCCAGCAAGGGGGGGCCGGTCTCTGGAAACACCATATATTTT.

The CDR3 bases are TGTGCCAGCAGCTTAGGCCGAGCTCTTGGTTTCAATGAGCAGTTCTTC. This sequence encodes CASSLGRALGFNEQFF. The chain recombines TRBV11-2 with TRBJ2-1; D gene uncertain. The V and J ends lost 1 base and 6 bases respectively, with 16 bases between them. The CDR3 totals 16 residues. The germline gives CDR1 SGHAT, CDR2 FQNNGV. The variable domain in full, completed from reference TRBV11-2 and TRBJ2-1, reads EAGVAQSPRYKIIEKRQSVAFWCNPISGHATLYWYQQILGQGPKLLIQFQNNGVVDDSQLPKDRFSAERLKGVDSTLKIQPAKLEDSAVYLCASSLGRALGFNEQFFGPGTRLTVL.

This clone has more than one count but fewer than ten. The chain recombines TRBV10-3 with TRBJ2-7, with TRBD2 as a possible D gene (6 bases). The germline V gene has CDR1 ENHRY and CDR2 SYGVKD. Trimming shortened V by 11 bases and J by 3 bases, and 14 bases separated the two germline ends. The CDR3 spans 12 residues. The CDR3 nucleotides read TGTGCCGTTAGCGGTAATCTCTACGAGCAGTACTTC. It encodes CAVSGNLYEQYF.

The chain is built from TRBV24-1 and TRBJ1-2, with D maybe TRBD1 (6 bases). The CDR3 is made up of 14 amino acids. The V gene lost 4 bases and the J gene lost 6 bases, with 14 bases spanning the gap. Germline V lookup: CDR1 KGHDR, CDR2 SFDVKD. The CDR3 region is CATSDPAGVHGYTF. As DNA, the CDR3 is TGTGCCACCAGTGACCCAGCAGGGGTTCATGGCTACACCTTC.

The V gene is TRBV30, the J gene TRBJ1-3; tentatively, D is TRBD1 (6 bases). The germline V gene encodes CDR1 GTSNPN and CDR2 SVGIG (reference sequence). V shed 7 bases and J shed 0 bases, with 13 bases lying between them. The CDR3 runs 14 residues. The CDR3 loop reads CALVDRSSGNTIYF. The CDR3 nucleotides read TGTGCCTTAGTCGACAGGAGCTCTGGAAACACCATATATTTT.

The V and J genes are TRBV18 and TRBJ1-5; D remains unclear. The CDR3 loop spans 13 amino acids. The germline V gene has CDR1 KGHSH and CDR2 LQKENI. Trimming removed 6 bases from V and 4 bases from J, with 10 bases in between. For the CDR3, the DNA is TGTGCCAGCTCCATGGGCTCTAATCAGCCCCAGCATTTT. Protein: CASSMGSNQPQHF.

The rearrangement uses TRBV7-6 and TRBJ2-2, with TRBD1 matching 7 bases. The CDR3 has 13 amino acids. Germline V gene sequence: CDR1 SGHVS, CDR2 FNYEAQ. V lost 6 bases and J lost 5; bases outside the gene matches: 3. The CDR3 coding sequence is TGTGCCAGCAGGTCGACAGGGACCGGGGAGCTGTTTTTT. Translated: CASRSTGTGELFF.

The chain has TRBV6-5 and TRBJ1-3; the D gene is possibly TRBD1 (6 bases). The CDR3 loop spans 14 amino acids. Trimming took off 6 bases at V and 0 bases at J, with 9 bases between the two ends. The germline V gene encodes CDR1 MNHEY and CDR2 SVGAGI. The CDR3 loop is CASSRGSSGNTIYF. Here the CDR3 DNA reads TGTGCCAGCAGCAGGGGTAGCTCTGGAAACACCATATATTTT.

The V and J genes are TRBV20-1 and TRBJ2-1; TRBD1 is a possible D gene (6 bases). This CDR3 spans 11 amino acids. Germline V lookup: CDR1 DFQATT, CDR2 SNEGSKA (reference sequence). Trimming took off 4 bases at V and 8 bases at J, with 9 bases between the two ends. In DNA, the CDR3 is TGCAGTGCTACCACAGGGTATGAGCAGTTCTTC. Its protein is CSATTGYEQFF.

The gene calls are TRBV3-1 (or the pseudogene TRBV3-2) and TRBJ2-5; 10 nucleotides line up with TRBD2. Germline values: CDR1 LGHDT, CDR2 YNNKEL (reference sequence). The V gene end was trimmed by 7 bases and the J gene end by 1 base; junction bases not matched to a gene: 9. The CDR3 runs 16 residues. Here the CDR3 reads CASTLGLAASQETQYF. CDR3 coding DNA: TGTGCCAGCACCCTAGGACTAGCGGCTTCCCAAGAGACCCAGTACTTC.

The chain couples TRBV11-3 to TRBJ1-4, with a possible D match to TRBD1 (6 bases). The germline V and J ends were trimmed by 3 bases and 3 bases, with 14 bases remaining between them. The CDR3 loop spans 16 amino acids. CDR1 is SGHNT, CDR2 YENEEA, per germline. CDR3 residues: CASSFSQRGSNEKLFF. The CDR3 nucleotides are TGTGCCAGCAGCTTCTCCCAGAGGGGGTCTAATGAAAAACTGTTTTTT.

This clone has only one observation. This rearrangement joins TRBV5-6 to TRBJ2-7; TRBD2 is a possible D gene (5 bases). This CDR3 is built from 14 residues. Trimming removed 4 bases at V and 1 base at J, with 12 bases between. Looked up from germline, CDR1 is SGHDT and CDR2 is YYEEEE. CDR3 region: CASSVVGRSYEQYF. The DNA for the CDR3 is TGTGCCAGCAGCGTCGTAGGGAGATCCTACGAGCAGTACTTC.